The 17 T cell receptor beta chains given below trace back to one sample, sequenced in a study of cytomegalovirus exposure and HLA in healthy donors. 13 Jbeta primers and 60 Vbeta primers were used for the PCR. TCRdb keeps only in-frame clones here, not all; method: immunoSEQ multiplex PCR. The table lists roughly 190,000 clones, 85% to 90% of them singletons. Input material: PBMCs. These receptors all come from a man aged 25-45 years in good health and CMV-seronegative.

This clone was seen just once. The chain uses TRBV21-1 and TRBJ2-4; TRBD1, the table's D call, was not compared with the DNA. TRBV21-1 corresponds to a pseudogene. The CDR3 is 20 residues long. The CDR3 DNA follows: TGTGCCAGCAGCAGCCGCCATGGCGGGACAGGGCCTTTAGCCAAAAACATTCAGTACTTC. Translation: CASSSRHGGTGPLAKNIQYF.

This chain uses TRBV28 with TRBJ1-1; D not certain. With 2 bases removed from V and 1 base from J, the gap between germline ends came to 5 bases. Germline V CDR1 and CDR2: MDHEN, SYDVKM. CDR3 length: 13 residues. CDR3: CASSLGPNTEAFF. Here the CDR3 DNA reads TGTGCCAGCAGTTTAGGCCCGAACACTGAAGCTTTCTTT.

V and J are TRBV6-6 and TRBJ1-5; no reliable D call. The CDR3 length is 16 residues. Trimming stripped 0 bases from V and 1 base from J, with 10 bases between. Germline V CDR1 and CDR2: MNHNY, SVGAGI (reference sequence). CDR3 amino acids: CASSYSRGMSNQPQHF. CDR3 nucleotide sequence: TGTGCCAGCAGTTACTCGAGAGGGATGAGCAATCAGCCCCAGCATTTT.

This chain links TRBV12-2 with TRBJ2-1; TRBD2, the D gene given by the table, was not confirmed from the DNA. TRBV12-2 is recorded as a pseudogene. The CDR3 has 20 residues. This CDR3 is CASRLARLAGGPASYNEQFF. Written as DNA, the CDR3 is TGTGCAAGTCGCTTAGCTCGACTAGCGGGAGGGCCGGCGTCCTACAATGAGCAGTTCTTC.

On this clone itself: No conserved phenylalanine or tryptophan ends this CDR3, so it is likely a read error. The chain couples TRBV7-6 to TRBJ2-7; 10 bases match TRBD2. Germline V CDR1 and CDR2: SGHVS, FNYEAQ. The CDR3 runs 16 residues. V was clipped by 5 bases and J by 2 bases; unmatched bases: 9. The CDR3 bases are TGTGCCAGCAGCAGTGAGACTAGCGGGTCGACCTACGAGCAGTACCTC. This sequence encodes CASSSETSGSTYEQYL.

DNA of the CDR3: TGTGCCAGCAGCCGGACAGGGGCAAACACCGGGGAGCTGTTTTTT. It encodes CASSRTGANTGELFF. V usage is TRBV11-2 and J usage is TRBJ2-2; 9 nucleotides align to TRBD1. Germline CDR1 is SGHAT and CDR2 is FQNNGV. The ends lost 5 bases at V and 2 bases at J; junction bases unmatched: 3. The CDR3 loop spans 15 amino acids. Drawing the rest from reference TRBV11-2 and TRBJ2-2, the complete variable domain is EAGVAQSPRYKIIEKRQSVAFWCNPISGHATLYWYQQILGQGPKLLIQFQNNGVVDDSQLPKDRFSAERLKGVDSTLKIQPAKLEDSAVYLCASSRTGANTGELFFGEGSRLTVL.

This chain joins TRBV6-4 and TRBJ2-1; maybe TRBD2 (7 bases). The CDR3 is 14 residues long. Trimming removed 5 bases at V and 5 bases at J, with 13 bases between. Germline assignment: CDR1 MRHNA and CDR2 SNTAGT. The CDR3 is CASSPGGPNNEQFF. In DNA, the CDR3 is TGTGCCAGCAGTCCGGGGGGCCCTAACAATGAGCAGTTCTTC.

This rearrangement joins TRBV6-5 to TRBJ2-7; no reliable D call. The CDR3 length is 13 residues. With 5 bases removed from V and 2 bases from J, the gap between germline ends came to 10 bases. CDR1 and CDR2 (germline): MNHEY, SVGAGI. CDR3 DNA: TGTGCCAGCAGTCCAGTCTCCCCCTACGAGCAGTACTTC. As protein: CASSPVSPYEQYF.

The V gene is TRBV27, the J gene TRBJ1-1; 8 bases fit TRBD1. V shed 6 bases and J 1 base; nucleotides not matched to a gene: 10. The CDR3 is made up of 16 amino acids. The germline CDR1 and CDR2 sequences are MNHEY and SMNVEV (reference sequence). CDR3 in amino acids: CASRLLDGQGNTEAFF. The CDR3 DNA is TGTGCCAGCAGGCTTTTAGATGGACAGGGGAACACTGAAGCTTTCTTT.

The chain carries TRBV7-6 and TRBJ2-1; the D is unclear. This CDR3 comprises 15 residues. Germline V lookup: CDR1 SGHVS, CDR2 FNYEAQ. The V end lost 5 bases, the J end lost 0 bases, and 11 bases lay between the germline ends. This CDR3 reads CASSPLSGSYNEQFF. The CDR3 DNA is TGTGCCAGCAGCCCGCTATCCGGCTCCTACAATGAGCAGTTCTTC.

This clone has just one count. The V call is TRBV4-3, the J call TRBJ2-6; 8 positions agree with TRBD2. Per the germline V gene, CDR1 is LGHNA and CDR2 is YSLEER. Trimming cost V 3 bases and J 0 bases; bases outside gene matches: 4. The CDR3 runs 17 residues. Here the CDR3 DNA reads TGCGCCAGCAGCCAGGGACTAGGGGACTCTGGGGCCAACGTCCTGACTTTC. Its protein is CASSQGLGDSGANVLTF.

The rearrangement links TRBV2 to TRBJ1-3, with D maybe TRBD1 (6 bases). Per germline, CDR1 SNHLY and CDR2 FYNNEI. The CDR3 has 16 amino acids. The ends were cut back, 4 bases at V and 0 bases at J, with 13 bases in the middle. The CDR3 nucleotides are TGTGCCAGCAGTGTCGGACAGTTGAGCTCTGGAAACACCATATATTTT. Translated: CASSVGQLSSGNTIYF.

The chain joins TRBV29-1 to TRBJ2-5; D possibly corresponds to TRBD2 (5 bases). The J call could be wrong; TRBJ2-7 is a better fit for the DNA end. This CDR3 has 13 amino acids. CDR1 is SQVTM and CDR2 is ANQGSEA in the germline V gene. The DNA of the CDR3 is TGCAGCGTTGAGGCCGACTACCCCTACGAGCAGTACTTC. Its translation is CSVEADYPYEQYF.

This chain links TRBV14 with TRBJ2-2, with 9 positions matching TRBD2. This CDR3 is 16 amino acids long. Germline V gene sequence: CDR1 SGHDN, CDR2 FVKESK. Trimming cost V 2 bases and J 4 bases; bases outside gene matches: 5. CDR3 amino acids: CASSQYSGRVTGELFF. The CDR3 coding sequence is TGTGCCAGCAGCCAATATAGCGGGAGAGTCACCGGGGAGCTGTTTTTT. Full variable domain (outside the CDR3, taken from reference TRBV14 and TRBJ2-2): EAGVTQFPSHSVIEKGQTVTLRCDPISGHDNLYWYRRVMGKEIKFLLHFVKESKQDESGMPNNRFLAERTGGTYSTLKVQPAELEDSGVYFCASSQYSGRVTGELFFGEGSRLTVL.

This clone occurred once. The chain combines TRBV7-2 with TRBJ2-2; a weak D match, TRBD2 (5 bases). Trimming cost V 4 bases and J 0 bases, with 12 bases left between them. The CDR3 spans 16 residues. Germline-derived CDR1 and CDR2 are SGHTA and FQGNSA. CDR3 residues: CASSYSGNPNTGELFF. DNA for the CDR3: TGTGCCAGCAGCTATTCGGGGAACCCGAACACCGGGGAGCTGTTTTTT.

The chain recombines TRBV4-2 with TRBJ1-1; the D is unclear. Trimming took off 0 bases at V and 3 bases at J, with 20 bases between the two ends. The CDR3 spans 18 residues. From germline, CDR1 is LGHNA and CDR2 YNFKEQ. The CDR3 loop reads CASSQDHGYPSPYTEAFF. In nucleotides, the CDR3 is TGTGCCAGCAGCCAAGATCACGGTTACCCGTCCCCCTACACTGAAGCTTTCTTT.

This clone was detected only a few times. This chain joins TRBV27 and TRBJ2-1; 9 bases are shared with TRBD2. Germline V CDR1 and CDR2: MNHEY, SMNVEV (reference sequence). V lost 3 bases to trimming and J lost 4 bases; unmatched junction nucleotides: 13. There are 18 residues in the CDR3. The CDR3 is CASSLESTSGYLYNEQFF. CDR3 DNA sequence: TGTGCCAGCAGTTTGGAGAGTACTAGCGGGTATTTATACAATGAGCAGTTCTTC.